This is a list of T cell receptor beta chains from one sample in a study of blood T cell repertoires in COVID-19. Using immunoSEQ multiplex PCR, the repertoire was profiled, and TCRdb retains in-frame clones only, with some absent. The top ten clones hold roughly 3% of a sample with 220,000 or so clones, 75% to 90% of them seen once. Sequencing was performed on PBMCs or T cells enriched from blood (not recorded which). These receptors were taken from a woman aged 18-29 years in a cohort exposed to, infected with or recovered from COVID-19 (not recorded which). Each CDR3 is given with its conserved first and last residue. Fields, in order: V gene, J gene, CDR3 protein.

V gene: TRBV9; J gene: TRBJ2-1; CDR3 protein: CASSPTPEPYNEQFF
V gene: TRBV5-1; J gene: TRBJ2-5; CDR3 protein: CASSLDSREETQYF
V gene: TRBV30; J gene: TRBJ2-5; CDR3 protein: CAWGGGLAAQETQYF
V gene: TRBV5-6; J gene: TRBJ2-3; CDR3 protein: CASSLLTDTQYF
V gene: TRBV3-1/TRBV3-2; J gene: TRBJ2-3; CDR3 protein: CASSPLWEGRADTQYF
V gene: TRBV3-1/TRBV3-2; J gene: TRBJ1-2; CDR3 protein: CASSQDVGEQGARGYTF
V gene: TRBV30; J gene: TRBJ2-3; CDR3 protein: CARGGSSTDTQYF
V gene: TRBV21-1; J gene: TRBJ1-1; CDR3 protein: CASSGRQVLMNTEAFF
V gene: TRBV28; J gene: TRBJ1-4; CDR3 protein: CASSPGGVRLFF
V gene: TRBV9; J gene: TRBJ2-5; CDR3 protein: CASSPYWGGAKTQYF
V gene: TRBV14; J gene: TRBJ1-1; CDR3 protein: CASSLDESGLDTEAFF
V gene: TRBV5-1; J gene: TRBJ1-1; CDR3 protein: CASSLASGLLNTEAFF
V gene: TRBV7-3; J gene: TRBJ2-1; CDR3 protein: CASSRGTSVQNEQFF
V gene: TRBV9; J gene: TRBJ1-1; CDR3 protein: CASSVGQGGTEAFF
V gene: TRBV27; J gene: TRBJ1-2; CDR3 protein: CASRSGTGVVYGYTF
V gene: TRBV19; J gene: TRBJ2-1; CDR3 protein: CASSITRTGRTYNEQFF
V gene: TRBV5-1; J gene: TRBJ1-4; CDR3 protein: CASSRGTGATNEKLFF